A selection of T cell receptor beta chains follows, all from one sample in a study of immune evolution from preneoplasia to lung adenocarcinoma. The assay was immunoSEQ multiplex PCR, and TCRdb's table has in-frame clones only and misses some. Of 4,000 to 6,000 clones listed, around 85% were seen once; the top ten hold about 6.9%. Sequenced sample: FFPE minimally invasive lung adenocarcinoma tissue. The receptors here all came from a person aged 50 or older with lung adenocarcinoma. Each CDR3 is given with its conserved first and last residue. A D gene is named only where the DNA matches it firmly. Not all rows give a size; the values are once, few, many and, for expanded clones, a class.

V: TRBV7-9; J: TRBJ2-5; length: 16; size: NA; D: TRBD1; DNA: TGTGCCAGCAGCGGCGACAGGGGGAGGAAGAGAGAGACCCAGTACTTC; CDR3: CASSGDRGRKRETQYF
V: TRBV6-6; J: TRBJ2-7; length: 13; size: NA; D: NA; DNA: TGTGCCAGCAGTACTGGCAACTCCTACGAGCAGTACTTC; CDR3: CASSTGNSYEQYF
V: TRBV28; J: TRBJ2-6; length: 17; size: NA; D: TRBD1; DNA: TGTGCCAGCTCGCTGGGCGACAGGGACTCTGGGGCCAACGTCCTGACTTTC; CDR3: CASSLGDRDSGANVLTF
V: TRBV11-2; J: TRBJ2-2; length: 12; size: NA; D: NA; DNA: TGTGCCAGCAGCCTAGGCGCCGGGGAGCTGTTTTTT; CDR3: CASSLGAGELFF
V: TRBV5-4; J: TRBJ1-2; length: 15; size: NA; D: NA; DNA: TGTGCCAGCAGCTTACAATGGGAGGAATCCTATGGCTACACCTTC; CDR3: CASSLQWEESYGYTF
V: TRBV7-6; J: TRBJ2-5; length: 14; size: NA; D: TRBD2; DNA: TGTGCCAGCAGCCCCGGGAGGGCCCAAGAGACCCAGTACTTC; CDR3: CASSPGRAQETQYF
V: TRBV4-1; J: TRBJ2-2; length: 13; size: NA; D: NA; DNA: TGCGCCAGCAGCCAAGAGAATGCCGGGGAGCTGTTTTTT; CDR3: CASSQENAGELFF
V: TRBV6-1; J: TRBJ2-3; length: 16; size: NA; D: TRBD2; DNA: TGTGCCAGCAGTGAATTGTCGGGGGGGCCCTCAGATACGCAGTATTTT; CDR3: CASSELSGGPSDTQYF
V: TRBV4-2; J: TRBJ2-3; length: 17; size: NA; D: NA; DNA: TGTGCCAGCAGCCTCCTCGGGGGGAGGGGGAGCACAGATACGCAGTATTTT; CDR3: CASSLLGGRGSTDTQYF
V: TRBV2; J: TRBJ1-1; length: 14; size: NA; D: NA; DNA: TGTGCCAGCAAAATGGACAGAATGGGCACTGAAGCTTTCTTT; CDR3: CASKMDRMGTEAFF
V: TRBV5-6; J: TRBJ1-1; length: 16; size: NA; D: NA; DNA: TGTGCCAGCAGCTTGGGGGATACAACAGGGTGGACTGAAGCTTTCTTT; CDR3: CASSLGDTTGWTEAFF
V: TRBV6-6; J: TRBJ1-1; length: 14; size: NA; D: NA; DNA: TGTGCCAGCAGCCAGGGACATATGAACACTGAAGCTTTCTTT; CDR3: CASSQGHMNTEAFF
V: TRBV5-1; J: TRBJ1-3; length: 14; size: NA; D: NA; DNA: TGCGCCAGCAGCCCCGGGACGACTGGAAACACCATATATTTT; CDR3: CASSPGTTGNTIYF
V: TRBV28; J: TRBJ1-3; length: 15; size: NA; D: TRBD1; DNA: TGTGCCAGCAGTTTAGCAGGGGGATTCGGAAACACCATATATTTT; CDR3: CASSLAGGFGNTIYF
V: TRBV18; J: TRBJ2-5; length: 14; size: NA; D: TRBD2; DNA: TGTGCCAGCTCACTTGGACTAGAGCAAGAGACCCAGTACTTC; CDR3: CASSLGLEQETQYF
V: TRBV7-9; J: TRBJ2-7; length: 14; size: NA; D: TRBD1; DNA: TGTGCCAGCAGCGCCGGGACAGGGTCCTCCGAGCAGTACTTC; CDR3: CASSAGTGSSEQYF
V: TRBV19; J: TRBJ2-1; length: 14; size: NA; D: NA; DNA: TGTGCCAGTAGTATAAATGTGGGGCGCCCGGGGCTGTTCTTC; CDR3: CASSINVGRPGLFF
V: TRBV6-5; J: TRBJ2-7; length: 13; size: NA; D: NA; DNA: TGTGCCAGCAGTTACCGGGACACCTACGAGCAGTACTTC; CDR3: CASSYRDTYEQYF
V: TRBV28; J: TRBJ1-6; length: 15; size: few; D: NA; DNA: TGTGCCAGCAGCCCCTCAGGGAATAAACATTCACCCCTCCACTTT; CDR3: CASSPSGNKHSPLHF
V: TRBV30; J: TRBJ1-3; length: 14; size: NA; D: NA; DNA: TGTGCCTGGAGTGTACAGATTGTTGGAAACACCATATATTTT; CDR3: CAWSVQIVGNTIYF
V: TRBV11-2; J: TRBJ2-3; length: 12; size: NA; D: NA; DNA: TGTGCCAGCAGCTCCCAGCGACGAGGGCAGTATTTT; CDR3: CASSSQRRGQYF
V: TRBV5-1; J: TRBJ1-2; length: 16; size: NA; D: TRBD1; DNA: TGCGCCAGCAGCTTGCCCCTTACAGGGGACGCTTATGGCTACACCTTC; CDR3: CASSLPLTGDAYGYTF
V: TRBV2; J: TRBJ1-5; length: 15; size: NA; D: NA; DNA: TGTGCCAGCAGTTTGACGGAAGGGCTGGGTCAGCCCCAGCATTTT; CDR3: CASSLTEGLGQPQHF
V: TRBV15; J: TRBJ2-1; length: 14; size: NA; D: NA; DNA: TGTGCCACCAGCAGAGATTTGGGTCTGGATGAGCAGTTCTTC; CDR3: CATSRDLGLDEQFF
V: TRBV11-2; J: TRBJ2-2; length: 16; size: once; D: TRBD2; DNA: TGTGCCAGCAGCTCAACTAGCGGGATGAACACCGGGGAGCTGTTTTTT; CDR3: CASSSTSGMNTGELFF
V: TRBV5-1; J: TRBJ2-7; length: 16; size: few; D: TRBD2; DNA: TGCGCCAGCAGCTTACTAGCGGGGGGTATCTCCTACGAGCAGTACTTC; CDR3: CASSLLAGGISYEQYF
V: TRBV4-1; J: TRBJ2-7; length: 15; size: medium-sized; D: NA; DNA: TGCGCCAGCAGCCAAGATCCAACAGGGGGGGACGAGCAGTACTTC; CDR3: CASSQDPTGGDEQYF
V: TRBV29-1; J: TRBJ2-1; length: 14; size: few; D: NA; DNA: TGCAGCGGAACAAGGTCATCCGGGGCGGATGAGCAGTTCTTC; CDR3: CSGTRSSGADEQFF
V: TRBV2; J: TRBJ2-5; length: 13; size: NA; D: TRBD1; DNA: TGTGCCGAGAGCGACAGGGGCCAGGGGGCCCAGTACTTC; CDR3: CAESDRGQGAQYF
V: TRBV29-1; J: TRBJ1-1; length: 13; size: few; D: NA; DNA: TGCAGCGTTGATCTAGGGACCCGTCGTGAAGCTTTCTTT; CDR3: CSVDLGTRREAFF
V: TRBV9; J: TRBJ2-1; length: 15; size: few; D: NA; DNA: TGTGCCAGCAGCGTAGAGGCAAACCAATACAATGAGCAGTTCTTC; CDR3: CASSVEANQYNEQFF
V: TRBV7-2; J: TRBJ2-2; length: 12; size: few; D: NA; DNA: TGTGCCAGCAGCTTAGCTGTCGGGGAGCTGTTTTTT; CDR3: CASSLAVGELFF
V: TRBV27; J: TRBJ2-5; length: 15; size: NA; D: NA; DNA: TGTGCCAGCGGCCCGTGGGCGGGATATTTGGAGACCCAGTACTTC; CDR3: CASGPWAGYLETQYF
V: TRBV5-1; J: TRBJ2-7; length: 15; size: once; D: TRBD2; DNA: TGCGCCAGCAGCTCCGGGACTAGCGGACCCTACGAGCAGTACTTC; CDR3: CASSSGTSGPYEQYF
V: TRBV27; J: TRBJ1-4; length: 14; size: NA; D: TRBD1; DNA: TGTGCCAGCAGTTCGGACAGGACTAATGAAAAACTGTTTTTT; CDR3: CASSSDRTNEKLFF
V: TRBV11-3; J: TRBJ1-1; length: 13; size: NA; D: NA; DNA: TGTGCCAGCAGCTTACCGGGGACGGATGAAGCTTTCTTT; CDR3: CASSLPGTDEAFF
V: TRBV5-4; J: TRBJ1-6; length: 14; size: few; D: NA; DNA: TGTGCCAGCAGCTACGGGACACTTTATTCACCCCTCCACTTT; CDR3: CASSYGTLYSPLHF
V: TRBV11-2; J: TRBJ2-2; length: 14; size: NA; D: TRBD1; DNA: TGTGCCAGCAGCTCCGGACAGGGTGTAGGGGAGCTGTTTTTT; CDR3: CASSSGQGVGELFF
V: TRBV7-8; J: TRBJ2-5; length: 17; size: NA; D: NA; DNA: TGTGCCAGCAGCTTAGGGGGATTAGGGGGTTTTCAAGAGACCCAGTACTTC; CDR3: CASSLGGLGGFQETQYF
V: TRBV15; J: TRBJ2-5; length: 16; size: once; D: TRBD2; DNA: TGTGCCACCAGCGGCAGACTAGCGGGGGGTAGAGAGACCCAGTACTTC; CDR3: CATSGRLAGGRETQYF
V: TRBV7-2; J: TRBJ1-2; length: 17; size: NA; D: NA; DNA: TGTGCCAGCAGCTTAGAGGCCGGTTCTCGGGGATTTTATGGCTACACCTTC; CDR3: CASSLEAGSRGFYGYTF
V: TRBV19; J: TRBJ2-7; length: 15; size: NA; D: NA; DNA: TGTGCCAGTAGTACCGCCTCGGACAGCTTTTACGAGCAGTACTTC; CDR3: CASSTASDSFYEQYF
V: TRBV5-6; J: TRBJ1-1; length: 14; size: NA; D: TRBD1; DNA: TGTGCCAGCAGCTTGACAGGGGTGACTTCTGAAGCTTTCTTT; CDR3: CASSLTGVTSEAFF
V: TRBV4-2; J: TRBJ2-3; length: 16; size: NA; D: TRBD2; DNA: TGTGCCAGCAGCCAAGCCATAGCGGGAGGGACAGATACGCAGTATTTT; CDR3: CASSQAIAGGTDTQYF
V: TRBV6-1; J: TRBJ1-2; length: 15; size: NA; D: NA; DNA: TGTGCCAGCAGTGAAGGGTTGGGACACGCCTATGGCTACACCTTC; CDR3: CASSEGLGHAYGYTF
V: TRBV5-1; J: TRBJ2-3; length: 14; size: NA; D: TRBD2; DNA: TGCGCCAGCAGGACTAGCGGGGGGACAGATACGCAGTATTTT; CDR3: CASRTSGGTDTQYF
V: TRBV5-8; J: TRBJ2-7; length: 14; size: NA; D: NA; DNA: TGTGCCAGCAGCTACGGGAGCTTTTCCTACGAGCAGTACTTC; CDR3: CASSYGSFSYEQYF
V: TRBV27; J: TRBJ2-7; length: 13; size: NA; D: NA; DNA: TGTGCCAGCAGTACGGGCCTCTCCTACGAGCAGTACTTC; CDR3: CASSTGLSYEQYF
V: TRBV5-8; J: TRBJ2-3; length: 13; size: NA; D: NA; DNA: TGTGCCAGCAGCTCTGACAGCACAGATACGCAGTATTTT; CDR3: CASSSDSTDTQYF
V: TRBV4-2; J: TRBJ2-2; length: 15; size: NA; D: NA; DNA: TGTGCCAGCAGCCAAGAAGTTTGGGGACAAGGGGAGCTGTTTTTT; CDR3: CASSQEVWGQGELFF
V: TRBV10-2; J: TRBJ1-1; length: 15; size: NA; D: NA; DNA: TGCGCCAGCAGTCGGACAGATAGAATGAACACTGAAGCTTTCTTT; CDR3: CASSRTDRMNTEAFF
V: TRBV5-5; J: TRBJ2-7; length: 13; size: NA; D: NA; DNA: TGTGCCAGCAAGTCGGGGGCGCTTCCCGAGCAGTACTTC; CDR3: CASKSGALPEQYF
V: TRBV4-1; J: TRBJ2-7; length: 13; size: NA; D: NA; DNA: TGCGCCAGCAGCCAACAGACCTCCTACGAGCAGTACTTC; CDR3: CASSQQTSYEQYF
V: TRBV28; J: TRBJ1-1; length: 13; size: once; D: NA; DNA: TGTGCCAGCAGTTTAGGGGGGCAACGGGGAGCTTTCTTT; CDR3: CASSLGGQRGAFF
V: TRBV18; J: TRBJ2-4; length: 14; size: NA; D: NA; DNA: TGTGCCAGCTCACCAGCGGGGAAGGAGGACATTCAGTACTTC; CDR3: CASSPAGKEDIQYF
V: TRBV7-9; J: TRBJ1-4; length: 15; size: NA; D: NA; DNA: TGTGCCAGCAAAACAGCGTTGGGGATCGGTGAAAAACTGTTTTTT; CDR3: CASKTALGIGEKLFF
V: TRBV10-2; J: TRBJ2-1; length: 16; size: NA; D: TRBD1; DNA: TGCGCCAGCAGCCTACCGGGGACAGGGACTTGGGATGAGCAGTTCTTC; CDR3: CASSLPGTGTWDEQFF
V: TRBV2; J: TRBJ2-5; length: 15; size: large; D: TRBD2; DNA: TGTGCCAGCAGTGAAGACCGGGGGGTCGGCGAGACCCAGTACTTC; CDR3: CASSEDRGVGETQYF